The clone carrying this TCR beta chain was counted only a few times. The sample originates from a study of T cells in Graves' hyperthyroidism and ophthalmopathy. Background on the study: Peripheral blood sampling occurred at initial diagnosis, before any treatment.

TCR beta CDR3 regions were amplified from RNA transcripts. The TCR CDR3 first-round RT-PCR relied on the HTBI primer set. TCRdb redid the calling of the multiplex PCR reads with MiXCR, one entry per CDR3 protein. The data hold nearly 600,000 distinct CDR3 sequences, with approximately 15% observed a single time. The origin of this receptor is a woman younger than 35 with Graves' ophthalmopathy. Sample: blood.

The CDR3, as DNA: TGCGCCAGCAGCCAGGGACGGCAAGCCTATGGCTACACCTTC. Translated: CASSQGRQAYGYTF. This rearrangement joins TRBV4-1 to TRBJ1-2, with D possibly TRBD1 on 5 matching bases. CDR1 is MGHRA and CDR2 is YSYEKL in the germline V gene. The V end lost 3 bases, the J end lost 4 bases, and 12 bases lay between the germline ends. The CDR3 is made up of 14 amino acids.